The 3 T cell receptor beta chains reported below all come from one sample, sequenced in a study of cytomegalovirus exposure and HLA in healthy donors. Both 60 Vbeta primers and 13 Jbeta primers went into the PCR. Profiling relied on immunoSEQ multiplex PCR, and the TCRdb table lists in-frame clones only, not all of them. Found here are under 100,000 clones, nearly 70% of them singletons; the top ten hold around 16%. Sequencing used PBMCs. Receptors were obtained from a woman in her forties or fifties in good health and CMV-seropositive.

CDR3 region: CASSAAGYEQFF. The CDR3 nucleotides read TGTGCCAGCAGCGCAGCGGGATATGAGCAGTTCTTC. The chain has TRBV9 and TRBJ2-1, with TRBD2 matching 7 bases. J lost 8 bases, V lost 3 bases, and 2 bases had no gene match. In germline, CDR1 is SGDLS, CDR2 YYNGEE. The CDR3 runs to 12 residues.

The CDR3: CAIRTGESYEQYF. Here the CDR3 DNA reads TGTGCCATCCGGACGGGAGAGTCCTACGAGCAGTACTTC. V is TRBV6-1 and J is TRBJ2-7; TRBD2 is a possible D gene (6 bases). Per germline, CDR1 MNHNS and CDR2 SASEGT. CDR3 length equals 13 residues. V gave up 10 bases and J gave up 1 base, with 14 bases separating them.

The J gene is TRBJ2-5, the V gene TRBV9, with 7 bases that match TRBD1. V shed 7 bases and J 7 bases; nucleotides not matched to a gene: 10. The V gene's germline CDR1 is SGDLS and CDR2 YYNGEE. The CDR3 has 13 residues. CDR3 loop: CASGTEIGRTQYF. In DNA, the CDR3 is TGTGCCAGCGGGACAGAGATAGGTCGGACCCAGTACTTC.